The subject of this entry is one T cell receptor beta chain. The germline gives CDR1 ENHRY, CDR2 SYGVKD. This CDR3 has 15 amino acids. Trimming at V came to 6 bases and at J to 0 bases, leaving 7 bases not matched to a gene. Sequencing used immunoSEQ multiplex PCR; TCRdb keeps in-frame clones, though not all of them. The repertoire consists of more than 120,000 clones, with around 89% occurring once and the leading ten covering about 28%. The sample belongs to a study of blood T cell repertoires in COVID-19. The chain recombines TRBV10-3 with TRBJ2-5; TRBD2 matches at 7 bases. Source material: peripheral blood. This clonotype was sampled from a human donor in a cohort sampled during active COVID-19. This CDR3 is CAISRTAGDQETQYF. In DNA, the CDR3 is TGTGCCATCAGCCGTACCGCGGGGGACCAAGAGACCCAGTACTTC.